This T cell receptor (beta chain) stems from a study of blood T cell repertoires in COVID-19. Produced via immunoSEQ multiplex PCR; TCRdb's table is partial and in-frame only. This sample carries about 280,000 clones, roughly nine tenths of them seen once, and the ten largest clones take around 1.9%. Cohorts were assigned according to the clinical history that participants reported. Trimming left V 2 bases short and J 5 bases short, with 7 bases between. Germline V gene data show CDR1 as SGHVS and CDR2 as FNYEAQ. This CDR3 is built from 13 residues. The sequenced material came from PBMCs or T cells enriched from blood (not recorded which). The clonotype was recovered from a woman in her sixties who had recovered from COVID-19. The genes are TRBV7-6 and TRBJ1-5, with D uncertain. The CDR3 reads CASSLNSYQPQHF. The CDR3 bases are TGTGCCAGCAGCTTAAACAGCTATCAGCCCCAGCATTTT.